This T cell receptor beta chain was retrieved from a study of CXCR3-negative and CXCR3-positive naive CD8 T cells. Germline V gene data show CDR1 as MRHNA and CDR2 as SNTAGT. CDR3 size: 14 residues. TRB cDNA libraries were made by UMI-labeled 5' RACE. TCRdb reprocessed the 5' RACE reads and stores each CDR3 protein as one record, lacking DNA. The listing contains about 85,000 distinct CDR3 sequences. Points on this clonotype: Its antigen is unknown.

Study-wide results and caveats: TRB CDR3s were more hydrophobic in CXCR3-positive than in CXCR3-negative naive cells.

The chain links TRBV6-4 to TRBJ2-3. This TCR came from a human donor in good health. Some clones in this sample may be carry-over from other donors' samples. What was sequenced was naive CXCR3+ CD8+ T cells from blood. Subset specified: CD45RO-CCR7+CD27+CD95- naive CD8+ T cells expressing CXCR3 (TNR3+). The CDR3 here is CASSEGASTDTQYF.